Below, 23 T cell receptor beta chains from the same sample are listed, as sequenced in a study of breast tumors, draining lymph nodes, adjacent tissues. The lymph nodes were axillary draining lymph nodes from breast cancer patients. From the multiplex PCR reads, TCRdb called clonotypes with MiXCR, one entry per CDR3 protein. The sample records around 130,000 distinct CDR3 sequences, 20% being singletons. The sequencing sample was made of axillary lymph node tissue. Receptor source: a female donor with breast cancer. Some clones in this sample may be carry-over from other donors' samples.

This clonotype was recorded many times. The chain is built from TRBV6-5 and TRBJ2-7; TRBD2 matches at 10 bases. Germline CDR1 MNHEY, CDR2 SVGAGI. The CDR3 is 15 residues long. Germline trimming cut 2 bases from V and 5 bases from J; bases unmatched to any gene: 6. The CDR3 is CASSYLAGVTNEQYF. In DNA form, the CDR3 reads TGTGCCAGCAGTTACCTAGCGGGAGTCACTAACGAGCAGTACTTC.

This clonotype has a handful of counts. The rearrangement joins TRBV30 to TRBJ1-3; D is uncertain. The CDR3 loop spans 14 amino acids. Trimming took off 2 bases at V and 0 bases at J, with 8 bases between the two ends. The germline V gene has CDR1 GTSNPN and CDR2 SVGIG (reference sequence). In DNA, the CDR3 is TGTGCCTGGAGTTCCTACAGCTCTGGAAACACCATATATTTT. Its translation is CAWSSYSSGNTIYF.

This clonotype was observed a handful of times. The rearrangement uses TRBV28 and TRBJ1-2; 8 bases align to TRBD1. V was clipped by 3 bases and J by 4 bases; unmatched bases: 7. This CDR3 comprises 15 residues. Germline CDR1 reads MDHEN; CDR2 reads SYDVKM. The CDR3 region is CASSFPRQGPYGYTF. Written as DNA, the CDR3 is TGTGCCAGCAGTTTCCCCAGACAGGGGCCCTATGGCTACACCTTC.

This clonotype was seen at least ten times. V usage is TRBV5-1 and J usage is TRBJ2-7; 14 bases fit TRBD2. The germline V gene has CDR1 SGHRS and CDR2 YFSETQ. The CDR3 runs 15 residues. The junction had 5 bases not matched to a gene; V was cut back by 4 bases and J by 5 bases. CDR3 in amino acids: CASSTGTSGSNEQYF. The CDR3 nucleotides read TGCGCCAGCAGCACCGGGACTAGCGGGAGTAACGAGCAGTACTTC.

In this sample, this clonotype turned up a few times. The chain links TRBV4-1 to TRBJ2-2; D possibly matches TRBD1 or TRBD2 (5 bases each). V lost 4 bases, J lost 0 bases, and 15 bases lay in between. Per the germline V gene, CDR1 is MGHRA and CDR2 is YSYEKL. The CDR3 spans 17 residues. The CDR3 nucleotides are TGCGCCAGCAGCCCTCTCGGGACGGTCCCGAACACCGGGGAGCTGTTTTTT. It specifies CASSPLGTVPNTGELFF.

This clonotype has ten or more counts. The V and J genes are TRBV20-1 and TRBJ2-7; possibly TRBD1 for D (6 bases). Trimming took 3 bases from V and 6 from J, leaving 12 bases between them. Germline V gene sequence: CDR1 DFQATT, CDR2 SNEGSKA (reference sequence). This CDR3 has 12 residues. Written as DNA, the CDR3 is TGCAGTGCTAGTCGGGACACCTTCGAGCAGTACTTC. Protein sequence: CSASRDTFEQYF.

The chain has TRBV28 and TRBJ1-5; TRBD1 is a possible D gene (6 bases). Trimming left V 5 bases short and J 6 bases short, with 17 bases between. Germline loops: CDR1 MDHEN, CDR2 SYDVKM. This CDR3 comprises 15 residues. In DNA form, the CDR3 reads TGTGCCAGCAGTCCCGGGGGGGGGGGCCGTCAGCCCCAGCATTTT. It codes for CASSPGGGGRQPQHF.

The chain combines TRBV6-6 with TRBJ1-1, with 8 bases fitting TRBD1. Germline CDR1 and CDR2: MNHNY and SVGAGI (reference sequence). The V segment lost 6 bases and the J segment 5 bases; nucleotides outside the gene matches: 8. The length of the CDR3 is 14 residues. CDR3 DNA: TGTGCCAGCAGGAATCAGGGGGCACGGACTGAAGCTTTCTTT. Protein product: CASRNQGARTEAFF.

This clonotype showed up many times. The V gene is TRBV5-5, the J gene TRBJ1-6, with D perhaps TRBD1 (6 bases). In germline, CDR1 is SGHKS, CDR2 YYEKEE (reference sequence). The CDR3 is made up of 15 amino acids. Trimming took off 3 bases at V and 5 bases at J, with 12 bases between the two ends. The CDR3 region is CASSSYRVDNSPLHF. In nucleotides, the CDR3 is TGTGCCAGCAGCTCCTACAGGGTAGATAATTCACCCCTCCACTTT.

Concerning this clonotype itself: Possible read error: a much larger clone is one base away. The rearrangement uses TRBV7-3 and TRBJ1-5; D ambiguous. This CDR3 has 13 amino acids. In germline, CDR1 is SGHTA, CDR2 FQGTGA. The CDR3 here is CASSLGSGQPHHF. Written as DNA, the CDR3 is TGTGCCAGCAGCTTAGGGTCAGGTCAGCCCCATCATTTT.

Ten or more counts support this clonotype. V gene TRBV9 combines with J gene TRBJ2-3, with 9 nucleotides matching TRBD1. V shed 4 bases and J 3 bases; nucleotides not matched to a gene: 6. CDR1 and CDR2 (germline): SGDLS, YYNGEE. CDR3 length equals 15 residues. CDR3 in amino acids: CASSIRQGGTDTQYF. In DNA, the CDR3 is TGTGCCAGCAGCATAAGACAGGGGGGGACAGATACGCAGTATTTT.

This clonotype has a count of ten or more. The chain has TRBV3-1 and TRBJ2-7, with 8 bases fitting TRBD1. Trimming at V came to 3 bases and at J to 4 bases, leaving 5 bases not matched to a gene. Germline values: CDR1 LGHDT, CDR2 YNNKEL (reference sequence). The length of the CDR3 is 14 residues. The chain's CDR3 is CASSHTTGAYEQYF. CDR3 coding DNA: TGTGCCAGCAGCCATACGACAGGGGCATACGAGCAGTACTTC.

This clonotype was detected ten times or more. The genes are TRBV7-9 and TRBJ2-2; 9 bases line up with TRBD2. V shed 5 bases, J shed 5 bases, and the junction held 6 bases outside the gene matches. Germline CDR1 is SEHNR and CDR2 is FQNEAQ (reference sequence). The CDR3 contains 15 residues. CDR3 residues: CASSRSGGKTGELFF. Here the CDR3 DNA reads TGTGCCAGCAGCCGTAGCGGGGGAAAAACCGGGGAGCTGTTTTTT.

This clonotype was picked up many times. The CDR3 DNA reads TGTGCCAGCAGCTTAGCGGCCAGTGAAAAACTGTTTTTT. It yields the protein CASSLAASEKLFF. V usage is TRBV7-6 and J usage is TRBJ1-4, with D hard to call. Trimming removed 0 bases at V and 7 bases at J, with 6 bases between. This CDR3 spans 13 amino acids. Germline V gene sequence: CDR1 SGHVS, CDR2 FNYEAQ.

This clonotype was recorded at least ten times. The genes are TRBV9 and TRBJ2-6; D not certain. CDR1 is SGDLS, CDR2 YYNGEE, per germline. V lost 0 bases to trimming and J lost 0 bases, with 7 bases between them. This CDR3 contains 16 residues. In DNA form, the CDR3 reads TGTGCCAGCAGCGTAGGTTCGGCCTCTGGGGCCAACGTCCTGACTTTC. The encoded protein is CASSVGSASGANVLTF.

The table lists this clonotype with many counts. The J gene is TRBJ1-3, the V gene TRBV5-4, with D perhaps TRBD1 (6 bases). The CDR3 is 14 amino acids. Trimming left V 7 bases short and J 2 bases short, with 13 bases between. Looked up from germline, CDR1 is SGHNT and CDR2 is YYREEE (reference sequence). CDR3 sequence reads: CASGRQVAGNTIYF. The DNA for the CDR3 is TGTGCCAGCGGAAGACAGGTCGCTGGAAACACCATATATTTT.

There are many counts of this clonotype. This sequence joins TRBV5-1 and TRBJ2-3; 13 bases are shared with TRBD2. The CDR3 is made up of 20 amino acids. V gave up 4 bases and J gave up 1 base; unmatched junction bases: 15. Germline V CDR1 and CDR2: SGHRS, YFSETQ. In nucleotides, the CDR3 is TGCGCCAGCAGCAAGGGGTACGGGACTAGCGGGAAGGGGCGCACAGATACGCAGTATTTT. It encodes CASSKGYGTSGKGRTDTQYF.

The sample holds many counts of this clonotype. CDR3 bases: TGTGCCACCAGTGATTTGCAGGCGGGGTTCAGAGAGCAGTTCTTC. Translated: CATSDLQAGFREQFF. This chain connects TRBV24-1 to TRBJ2-1; perhaps TRBD2 as D (6 bases). With 0 bases removed from V and 10 bases from J, the gap between germline ends came to 15 bases. CDR3 size: 15 residues. Per the germline V gene, CDR1 is KGHDR and CDR2 is SFDVKD.

Concerning this clonotype itself: A much larger clone differs from this one at a single base, so this may be a read error. V usage is TRBV14 and J usage is TRBJ2-2, with D perhaps TRBD1 or TRBD2 (6 bases each). The germline V gene encodes CDR1 SGHDN and CDR2 FVKESK. V dropped 7 bases and J dropped 4 bases, with 13 bases sitting between them. This CDR3 contains 14 residues. CDR3 coding DNA: TGTGCCAGCAAGGGAGAGGGGGGCACCGGGGAGCTGTTTTTT. Translating gives CASKGEGGTGELFF.

Ten or more counts support this clonotype. This chain uses TRBV5-8 with TRBJ2-1; 8 nucleotides line up with TRBD2. Trimming cost V 2 bases and J 0 bases; bases outside gene matches: 1. This CDR3 has 15 residues. Germline CDR1 reads SGHTS; CDR2 reads YDEGEE. The CDR3 is CASSFGTSSYNEQFF. The CDR3, as DNA: TGTGCCAGCAGCTTCGGGACTAGCTCCTACAATGAGCAGTTCTTC.

This clonotype was seen at least ten times. The chain links TRBV10-2 to TRBJ1-4, with unresolved D. The germline gives CDR1 WSHSY, CDR2 SAAADI. The CDR3 spans 17 residues. With 3 bases removed from V and 8 bases from J, the gap between germline ends came to 22 bases. The CDR3, as DNA: TGCGCCAGCAGTGACCTTCCCGGGGAGACGGTGGGGGAAAAACTGTTTTTT. Amino acid sequence: CASSDLPGETVGEKLFF.

This clonotype was counted many times. V usage is TRBV11-2 and J usage is TRBJ2-3, with 9 bases matching TRBD1. Trimming removed 6 bases from V and 5 bases from J; junction bases left unmatched: 9. From germline, CDR1 is SGHAT and CDR2 FQNNGV. The CDR3 is 15 amino acids. The CDR3 coding sequence is TGTGCCAGCAGGCCCCCGGGACAGGGCTTAGATACGCAGTATTTT. Translating gives CASRPPGQGLDTQYF.

Regarding this clonotype: A clone one base away is much larger, so this may be a read error. This rearrangement joins TRBV5-4 to TRBJ2-5; D uncertain. Germline CDR1 reads SGHNT; CDR2 reads YYREEE (reference sequence). There are 13 residues in the CDR3. This CDR3 is CATAGATQETRYF. CDR3 nucleotide sequence: TGTGCCACCGCTGGTGCTACGCAAGAGACCCGGTACTTC.